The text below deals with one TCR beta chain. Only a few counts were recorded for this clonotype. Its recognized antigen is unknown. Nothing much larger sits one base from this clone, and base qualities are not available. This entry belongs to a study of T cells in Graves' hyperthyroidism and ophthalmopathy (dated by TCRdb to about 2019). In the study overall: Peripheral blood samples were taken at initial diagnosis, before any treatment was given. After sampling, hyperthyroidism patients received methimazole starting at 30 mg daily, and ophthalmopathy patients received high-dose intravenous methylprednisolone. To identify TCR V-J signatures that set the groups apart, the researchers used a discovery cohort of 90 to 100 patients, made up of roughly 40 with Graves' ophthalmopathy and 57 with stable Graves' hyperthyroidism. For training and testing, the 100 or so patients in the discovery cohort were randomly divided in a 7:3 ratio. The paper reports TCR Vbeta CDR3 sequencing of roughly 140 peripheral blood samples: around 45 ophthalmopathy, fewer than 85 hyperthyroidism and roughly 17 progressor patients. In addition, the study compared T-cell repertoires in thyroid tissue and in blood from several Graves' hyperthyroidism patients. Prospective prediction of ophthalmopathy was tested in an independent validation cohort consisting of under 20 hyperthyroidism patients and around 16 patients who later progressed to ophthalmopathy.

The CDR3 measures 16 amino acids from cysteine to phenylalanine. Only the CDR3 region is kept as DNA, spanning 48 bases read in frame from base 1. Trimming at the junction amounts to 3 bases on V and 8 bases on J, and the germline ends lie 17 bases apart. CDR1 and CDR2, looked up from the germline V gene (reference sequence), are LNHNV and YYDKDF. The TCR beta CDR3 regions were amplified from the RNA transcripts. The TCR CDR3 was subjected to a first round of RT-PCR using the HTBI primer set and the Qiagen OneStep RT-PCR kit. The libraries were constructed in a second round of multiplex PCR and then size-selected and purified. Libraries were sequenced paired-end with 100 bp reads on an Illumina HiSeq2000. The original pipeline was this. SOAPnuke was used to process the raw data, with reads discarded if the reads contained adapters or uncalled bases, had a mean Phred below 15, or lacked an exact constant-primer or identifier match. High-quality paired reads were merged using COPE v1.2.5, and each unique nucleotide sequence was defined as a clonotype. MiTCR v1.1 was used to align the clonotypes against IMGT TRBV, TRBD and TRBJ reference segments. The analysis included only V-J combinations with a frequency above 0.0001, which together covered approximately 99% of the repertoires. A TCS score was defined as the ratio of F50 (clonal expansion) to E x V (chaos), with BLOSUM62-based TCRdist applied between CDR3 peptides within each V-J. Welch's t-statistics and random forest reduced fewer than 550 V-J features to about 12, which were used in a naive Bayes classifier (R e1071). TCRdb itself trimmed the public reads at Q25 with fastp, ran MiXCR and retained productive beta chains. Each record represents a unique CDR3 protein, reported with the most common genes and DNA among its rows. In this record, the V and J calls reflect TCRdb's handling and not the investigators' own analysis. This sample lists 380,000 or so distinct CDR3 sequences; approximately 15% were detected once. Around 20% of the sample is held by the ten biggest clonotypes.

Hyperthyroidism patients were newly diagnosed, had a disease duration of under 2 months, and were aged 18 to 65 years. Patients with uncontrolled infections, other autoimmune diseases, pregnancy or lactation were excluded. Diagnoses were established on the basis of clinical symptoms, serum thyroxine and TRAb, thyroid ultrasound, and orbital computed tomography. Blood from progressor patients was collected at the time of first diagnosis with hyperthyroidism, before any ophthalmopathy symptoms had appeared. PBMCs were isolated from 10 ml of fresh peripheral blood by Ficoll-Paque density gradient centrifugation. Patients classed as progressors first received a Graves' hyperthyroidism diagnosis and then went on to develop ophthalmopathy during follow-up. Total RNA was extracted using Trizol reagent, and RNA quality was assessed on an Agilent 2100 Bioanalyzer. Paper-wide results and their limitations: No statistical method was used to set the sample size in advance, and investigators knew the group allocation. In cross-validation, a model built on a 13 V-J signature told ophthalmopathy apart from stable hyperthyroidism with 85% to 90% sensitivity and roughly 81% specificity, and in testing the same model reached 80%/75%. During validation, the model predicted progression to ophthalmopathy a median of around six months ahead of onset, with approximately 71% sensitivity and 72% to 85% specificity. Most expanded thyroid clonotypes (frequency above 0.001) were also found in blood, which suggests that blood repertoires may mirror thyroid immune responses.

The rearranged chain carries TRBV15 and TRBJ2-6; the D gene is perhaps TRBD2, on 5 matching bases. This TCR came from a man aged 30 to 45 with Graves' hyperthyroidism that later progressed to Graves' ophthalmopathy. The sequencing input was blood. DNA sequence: TGTGCCACCAGCAGGGGCATGCCTCCCGGGACCAACGTCCTGACTTTC. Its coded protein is CATSRGMPPGTNVLTF. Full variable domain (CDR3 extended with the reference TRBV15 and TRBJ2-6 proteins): DAMVIQNPRYQVTQFGKPVTLSCSQTLNHNVMYWYQQKSSQAPKLLFHYYDKDFNNEADTPDNFQSRRPNTSFCFLDIRSPGLGDTAMYLCATSRGMPPGTNVLTFGAGSRLTVL.